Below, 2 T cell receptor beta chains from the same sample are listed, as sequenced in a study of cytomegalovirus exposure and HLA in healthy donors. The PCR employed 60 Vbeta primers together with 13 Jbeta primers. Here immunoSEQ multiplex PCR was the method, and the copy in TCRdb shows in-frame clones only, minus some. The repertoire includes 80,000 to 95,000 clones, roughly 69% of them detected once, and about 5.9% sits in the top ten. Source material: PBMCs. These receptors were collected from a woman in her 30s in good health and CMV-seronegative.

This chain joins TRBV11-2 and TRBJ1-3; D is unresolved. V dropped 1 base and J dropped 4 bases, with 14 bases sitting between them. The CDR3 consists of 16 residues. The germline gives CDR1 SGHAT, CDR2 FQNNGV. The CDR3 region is CASSLGVVREGNTIYF. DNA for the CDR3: TGTGCCAGCAGCTTAGGGGTGGTCCGGGAAGGAAACACCATATATTTT.

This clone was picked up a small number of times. The CDR3: CASSVDSSGRYEQYF. Here the CDR3 DNA reads TGTGCCAGCAGCGTAGATAGTAGCGGACGCTACGAGCAGTACTTC. The chain uses TRBV9 and TRBJ2-7; possibly TRBD2 for D (6 bases). Deletions cut 0 bases from V and 3 bases from J, with 13 bases between. This CDR3 has 15 amino acids. Germline V gives CDR1 SGDLS, CDR2 YYNGEE.